Here is one T cell receptor beta chain with its context. Original methodology: Reference gene primer amplification in the assay estimated nucleated cell counts. The table came from immunoSEQ multiplex PCR; TCRdb's copy has only in-frame clones and leaves some out. The DNA gave D and trimming, while V, J and clone size come from that table. The sample lists some 180,000 clones, around 84% occurring once. The sample belongs to a study of blood T cell repertoires in COVID-19. Overall study: T cells, B-cell-depleted T cells, or PBMCs supplied cDNA or gDNA.

The germline V gene has CDR1 MDHEN and CDR2 SYDVKM. Unmatched junction bases numbered 12, after V lost 7 bases and J lost 4 bases. The CDR3 has 16 residues. The sequence was collected from an elderly woman with COVID-19, enrolled during active disease. Source material: peripheral blood. The J gene is TRBJ2-7, the V gene TRBV28, with TRBD2 identical over 11 bases. CDR3 amino acids: CASNSLTSGSLYEQYF. Written as DNA, the CDR3 is TGTGCCAGCAACTCCCTTACTAGCGGGAGCCTGTACGAGCAGTACTTC. The full variable domain, with the rest looked up from reference TRBV28 and TRBJ2-7, is DVKVTQSSRYLVKRTGEKVFLECVQDMDHENMFWYRQDPGLGLRLIYFSYDVKMKEKGDIPEGYSVSREKKERFSLILESASTNQTSMYLCASNSLTSGSLYEQYFGPGTRLTVT.